The 24 T cell receptor beta chains in this list originate from one sample, sequenced in a study of patients and donors after allogeneic stem cell transplantation. TCRdb reprocessed the RT-PCR reads with MiXCR, giving one entry per CDR3 protein. The sample lists hundreds of thousands of distinct CDR3 sequences; around 14% were seen once. Sequencing was carried out using blood, either unsorted or a sorted T cell fraction (not recorded which). The receptors were gathered from a human donor who was either an allogeneic HSCT recipient or a stem cell or donor lymphocyte infusion donor (not recorded which). It is not recorded whose cells these are; they may come from a transplant donor.

This clonotype was seen repeatedly, ten times or more. The rearrangement uses TRBV29-1 and TRBJ2-3; 9 bases match TRBD1. Germline-derived CDR1 and CDR2 are SQVTM and ANQGSEA. V trimming: 6 bases; J trimming: 0 bases; junction bases outside the gene matches: 4. This CDR3 has 14 residues. The CDR3 is CSVHGTGSTDTQYF. CDR3 DNA sequence: TGCAGCGTCCACGGGACAGGGAGCACAGATACGCAGTATTTT.

This clonotype was seen more than once but under ten times. The chain is built from TRBV25-1 and TRBJ2-5; possibly TRBD2 for D (5 bases). From germline, CDR1 is MGHDK and CDR2 SYGVNS. This CDR3 contains 11 residues. The germline V and J ends were trimmed by 6 bases and 5 bases, with 7 bases remaining between them. The CDR3 protein is CASREVETQYF. CDR3 nucleotides: TGTGCCAGCAGGGAGGTGGAGACCCAGTACTTC.

This clonotype has just a few counts. This chain connects TRBV4-3 to TRBJ1-3; D is uncertain. Trimming took off 1 base at V and 2 bases at J, with 9 bases between the two ends. Per the germline V gene, CDR1 is LGHNA and CDR2 is YSLEER. The CDR3 totals 15 residues. Here the CDR3 DNA reads TGCGCCAGCAGCCAAGGAGGCCCAACTGGAAACACCATATATTTT. It is translated as CASSQGGPTGNTIYF.

This clonotype was observed a few times. The V call is TRBV28, the J call TRBJ2-7; the D is unclear. In germline, CDR1 is MDHEN, CDR2 SYDVKM. V lost 1 base, J lost 0 bases, and 10 bases lay in between. This CDR3 is 15 amino acids long. The CDR3 region has the DNA TGTGCCAGCAGTTTATACAGCGTGGCCTCCTACGAGCAGTACTTC. As protein: CASSLYSVASYEQYF.

This clonotype has at least ten counts. The CDR3 nucleotides read TGTGCCAGCAGCCTGACAGGGGTGCGGGGCACCGGGGAGCTGTTTTTT. Translated: CASSLTGVRGTGELFF. The chain carries TRBV7-2 and TRBJ2-2; 8 positions match TRBD1. V was pared by 5 bases and J by 4 bases, with 9 bases of the junction left unmatched. Germline CDR1 SGHTA, CDR2 FQGNSA. CDR3 size: 16 residues.

This clonotype has more than one count but fewer than ten. V and J are TRBV11-1 and TRBJ2-1, with 9 bases that match TRBD2. V trimming: 1 base; J trimming: 0 bases; junction bases outside the gene matches: 7. This CDR3 has 18 residues. Looked up from germline, CDR1 is SGHAT and CDR2 is FQDESV (reference sequence). DNA of the CDR3: TGTGCCAGCAGCTTAGGACTAGCGGCCGAGAGCTCCTACAATGAGCAGTTCTTC. Protein: CASSLGLAAESSYNEQFF.

At least ten counts were recorded for this clonotype. The rearrangement links TRBV18 to TRBJ2-1; possibly TRBD2 for D (7 bases). The CDR3 sequence is 16 residues long. Germline CDR1 KGHSH, CDR2 LQKENI. Trimming took 4 bases from V and 5 from J, leaving 18 bases between them. DNA for the CDR3: TGTGCCAGCTCACTCATGACTAGCAGGGGAAACAATGAGCAGTTCTTC. Amino acids: CASSLMTSRGNNEQFF.

There are many counts of this clonotype. This chain connects TRBV9 to TRBJ2-7, with 10 bases aligning to TRBD1. In germline, CDR1 is SGDLS, CDR2 YYNGEE. The CDR3 extends over 17 amino acids. Trimming cost V 4 bases and J 2 bases; bases outside gene matches: 12. The DNA of the CDR3 is TGTGCCAGCAGCAGTGGGACAGGGGCATCTATTCCCTACGAGCAGTACTTC. Translating gives CASSSGTGASIPYEQYF.

This clonotype has more than one count but fewer than ten. In DNA form, the CDR3 reads TGTGCCAGCAGCAAGAGGGACACGACCTACGAGCAGTACTTC. It yields the protein CASSKRDTTYEQYF. The rearrangement uses TRBV21-1 and TRBJ2-7; the D call TRBD1 from the table was never checked on the DNA. TRBV21-1 constitutes a pseudogene. The CDR3 runs to 14 residues.

This clonotype has just a few counts. This rearrangement joins TRBV11-2 to TRBJ2-3; D is undetermined. Per germline, CDR1 SGHAT and CDR2 FQNNGV. The V gene lost 5 bases and the J gene lost 1 base, with 16 bases spanning the gap. CDR3 length: 16 amino acids. CDR3 bases: TGTGCCAGCAGCCCGTTGTCTCGTTCTGGCACAGATACGCAGTATTTT. This codes for CASSPLSRSGTDTQYF. The variable domain in full, with the rest retrieved from reference TRBV11-2 and TRBJ2-3, is EAGVAQSPRYKIIEKRQSVAFWCNPISGHATLYWYQQILGQGPKLLIQFQNNGVVDDSQLPKDRFSAERLKGVDSTLKIQPAKLEDSAVYLCASSPLSRSGTDTQYFGPGTRLTVL.

This clonotype was observed a few times. The gene calls are TRBV5-1 and TRBJ1-3; D is unresolved. There are 16 residues in the CDR3. Trimming took 0 bases from V and 0 from J, leaving 10 bases between them. Germline V gives CDR1 SGHRS, CDR2 YFSETQ. The DNA for the CDR3 is TGCGCCAGCAGCTTGGCGGCAGGAACCTCTGGAAACACCATATATTTT. Amino acids: CASSLAAGTSGNTIYF.

The sample holds many counts of this clonotype. V and J are TRBV5-1 and TRBJ1-3; 8 bases are shared with TRBD1. J was trimmed by 4 bases and V by 6 bases; bases with no gene match: 15. Germline loops: CDR1 SGHRS, CDR2 YFSETQ. This CDR3 has 17 amino acids. The DNA for the CDR3 is TGCGCCAGCATCCCCCGGACAGGGCATACTAGGGGAAACACCATATATTTT. Protein product: CASIPRTGHTRGNTIYF.

This clonotype came up a few times. The chain uses TRBV30 and TRBJ2-7; D is uncertain. The V end lost 2 bases, the J end lost 2 bases, and 7 bases lay between the germline ends. Germline CDR1 reads GTSNPN; CDR2 reads SVGIG (reference sequence). The CDR3 runs to 12 residues. The CDR3 nucleotides are TGTGCCTGGAGTACCAGGCCCTACGAGCAGTACTTC. Amino acids: CAWSTRPYEQYF.

In its sample, this clonotype was seen a few times. The chain joins TRBV6-1 to TRBJ1-2; D unclear. Germline CDR1 MNHNS, CDR2 SASEGT. This CDR3 is built from 12 residues. Trimming shortened V by 7 bases and J by 1 base, and 7 bases separated the two germline ends. CDR3 in amino acids: CASTGSNYGYTF. The CDR3 region has the DNA TGTGCCAGCACGGGCAGTAACTATGGCTACACCTTC.

The V call is TRBV5-4, the J call TRBJ1-2; 7 bases fit TRBD1. Per germline, CDR1 SGHNT and CDR2 YYREEE (reference sequence). The junction had 4 bases not matched to a gene; V was cut back by 4 bases and J by 1 base. This CDR3 is built from 14 residues. The CDR3 coding sequence is TGTGCCAGCAGCCCCGGGGACAGTAACTATGGCTACACCTTC. Its protein is CASSPGDSNYGYTF. Drawing the rest from reference TRBV5-4 and TRBJ1-2, the complete variable domain is ETGVTQSPTHLIKTRGQQVTLRCSSQSGHNTVSWYQQALGQGPQFIFQYYREEENGRGNFPPRFSGLQFPNYSSELNVNALELDDSALYLCASSPGDSNYGYTFGSGTRLTVV.

The chain carries TRBV18 and TRBJ1-1; perhaps TRBD1 as D (5 bases). This CDR3 has 14 residues. Trimming left V 2 bases short and J 4 bases short, with 11 bases between. CDR1 is KGHSH and CDR2 is LQKENI in the germline V gene. The CDR3 loop is CASSPEGLSTEAFF. For the CDR3, the DNA is TGTGCCAGCTCACCAGAGGGGTTAAGCACTGAAGCTTTCTTT.

This clonotype has only a few counts. V is TRBV5-1 and J is TRBJ2-7; D unresolved. The V gene lost 4 bases and the J gene lost 4 bases, with 15 bases spanning the gap. Germline V CDR1 and CDR2: SGHRS, YFSETQ. There are 14 residues in the CDR3. The CDR3 DNA reads as TGCGCCAGCAGCAAGGGTGGGCTGATATACGAGCAGTACTTC. Residues: CASSKGGLIYEQYF.

This rearrangement joins TRBV2 to TRBJ2-6, with no clear D. The germline gives CDR1 SNHLY, CDR2 FYNNEI. This CDR3 contains 15 residues. V shed 1 base and J shed 2 bases, with 6 bases lying between them. CDR3 sequence: CASSEGRTGANVLTF. DNA for the CDR3: TGTGCCAGCAGTGAAGGGCGGACTGGGGCCAACGTCCTGACTTTC.

This clonotype was seen many times. The gene calls are TRBV5-5 and TRBJ1-4, with 8 bases aligning to TRBD1. V dropped 4 bases and J dropped 7; count of bases not matched to a gene: 6. Per the germline V gene, CDR1 is SGHKS and CDR2 is YYEKEE (reference sequence). There are 14 residues in the CDR3. The CDR3 loop reads CASSRWTGIEKLFF. The CDR3 DNA reads as TGTGCCAGCAGCAGATGGACAGGGATTGAAAAACTGTTTTTT.

This clonotype appeared many times. The V gene is TRBV7-8, the J gene TRBJ2-5, with 11 bases matching TRBD2. Germline V gene sequence: CDR1 SGHVS, CDR2 FQNEAQ. The CDR3 covers 15 residues. The V segment lost 1 base and the J segment 4 bases; nucleotides outside the gene matches: 2. CDR3 sequence (DNA): TGTGCCAGCAGCTTAGATAGCGGGGGGGGAGAGACCCAGTACTTC. Amino acids: CASSLDSGGGETQYF.

The table lists this clonotype with a few counts. CDR3 residues: CSARDLVQPLEQFF. CDR3 in DNA: TGCAGTGCTAGAGATCTGGTACAGCCACTCGAGCAGTTCTTC. This chain links TRBV20-1 with TRBJ2-1, with no clear D. Germline V lookup: CDR1 DFQATT, CDR2 SNEGSKA (reference sequence). The CDR3 runs to 14 residues. V was shortened by 0 bases and J by 10 bases, with 16 bases between the two germline ends.

This clonotype was detected only a few times. This chain links TRBV4-3 with TRBJ1-2; perhaps TRBD1 as D (5 bases). V lost 0 bases, J lost 4 bases, and 21 bases lay in between. There are 18 residues in the CDR3. The germline CDR1 and CDR2 sequences are LGHNA and YSLEER. This CDR3 reads CASSQDLPSTGTLYGYTF. The CDR3 DNA reads TGCGCCAGCAGCCAAGACCTCCCCTCGACCGGGACTCTCTATGGCTACACCTTC.

This clonotype appeared a few times. This sequence joins TRBV6-5 and TRBJ2-2; perhaps TRBD1 as D (6 bases). Trimming pared 2 bases from V and 0 bases from J, leaving 13 bases between. The CDR3 has 17 residues. From germline, CDR1 is MNHEY and CDR2 SVGAGI. CDR3 residues: CASSYGVGATNTGELFF. CDR3 in DNA: TGTGCCAGCAGTTACGGTGTGGGGGCCACGAACACCGGGGAGCTGTTTTTT.

This clonotype showed up just a few times. V is TRBV19 and J is TRBJ2-2, with D perhaps TRBD1 (6 bases). With 1 base removed from V and 6 bases from J, the gap between germline ends came to 15 bases. Per germline, CDR1 LNHDA and CDR2 SQIVND (reference sequence). This CDR3 spans 16 amino acids. The CDR3 DNA sequence: TGTGCCAGTAGTATAGCGGGGACACGGATAGCCGGGGAGCTGTTTTTT. Amino acids: CASSIAGTRIAGELFF.